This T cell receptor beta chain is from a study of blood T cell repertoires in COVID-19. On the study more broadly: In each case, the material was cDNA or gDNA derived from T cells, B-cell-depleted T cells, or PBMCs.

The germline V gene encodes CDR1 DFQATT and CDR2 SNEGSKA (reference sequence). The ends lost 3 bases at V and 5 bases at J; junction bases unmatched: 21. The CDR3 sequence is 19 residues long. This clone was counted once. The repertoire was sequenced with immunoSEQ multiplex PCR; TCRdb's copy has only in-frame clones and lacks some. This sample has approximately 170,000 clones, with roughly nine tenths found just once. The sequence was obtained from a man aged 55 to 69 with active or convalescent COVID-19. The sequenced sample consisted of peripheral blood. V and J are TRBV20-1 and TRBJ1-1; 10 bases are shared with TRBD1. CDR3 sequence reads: CSASTGQGSSGTGRTEAFF. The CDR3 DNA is TGCAGTGCTAGTACGGGACAGGGGTCCTCGGGCACGGGGAGGACTGAAGCTTTCTTT.